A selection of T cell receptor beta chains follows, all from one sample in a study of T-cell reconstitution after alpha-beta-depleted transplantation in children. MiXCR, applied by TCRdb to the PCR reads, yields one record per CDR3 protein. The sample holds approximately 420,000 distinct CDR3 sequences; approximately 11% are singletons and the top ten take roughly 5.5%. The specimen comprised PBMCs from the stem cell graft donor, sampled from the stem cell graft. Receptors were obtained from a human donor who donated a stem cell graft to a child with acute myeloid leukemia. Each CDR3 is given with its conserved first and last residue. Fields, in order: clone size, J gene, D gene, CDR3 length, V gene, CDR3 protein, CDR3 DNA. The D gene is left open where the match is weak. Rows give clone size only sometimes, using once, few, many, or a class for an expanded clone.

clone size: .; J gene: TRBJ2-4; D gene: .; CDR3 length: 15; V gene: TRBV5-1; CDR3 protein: CASSPGELAKNIQYF; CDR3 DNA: TGCGCCAGCAGCCCGGGGGAATTAGCCAAAAACATTCAGTACTTC
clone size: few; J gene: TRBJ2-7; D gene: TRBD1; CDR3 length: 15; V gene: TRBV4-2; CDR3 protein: CASSQERTGGTGQYF; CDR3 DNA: TGTGCCAGCAGCCAAGAACGGACAGGGGGCACAGGGCAGTACTTC
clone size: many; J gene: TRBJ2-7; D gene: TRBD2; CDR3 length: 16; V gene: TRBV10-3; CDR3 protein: CAISESPSGREHEQYF; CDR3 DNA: TGTGCCATCAGTGAGTCCCCTAGCGGGAGGGAGCACGAGCAGTACTTC
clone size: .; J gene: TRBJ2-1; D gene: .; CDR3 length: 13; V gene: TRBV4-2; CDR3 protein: CASSQDPRGEQFF; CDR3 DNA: TGTGCCAGCAGCCAAGATCCCAGGGGTGAGCAGTTCTTC
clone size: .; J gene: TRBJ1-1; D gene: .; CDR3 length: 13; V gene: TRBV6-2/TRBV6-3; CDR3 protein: CASNPIWNTEAFF; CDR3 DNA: TGTGCCAGCAACCCGATCTGGAACACTGAAGCTTTCTTT
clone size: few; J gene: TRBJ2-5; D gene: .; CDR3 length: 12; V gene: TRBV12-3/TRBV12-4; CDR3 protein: CASSWNGETQYF; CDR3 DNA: TGTGCCAGCAGCTGGAATGGAGAGACCCAGTACTTC
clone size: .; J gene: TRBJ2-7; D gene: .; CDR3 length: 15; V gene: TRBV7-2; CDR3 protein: CASSLQPGHSYEQYF; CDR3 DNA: TGTGCCAGCAGCTTACAGCCAGGGCACAGCTACGAGCAGTACTTC
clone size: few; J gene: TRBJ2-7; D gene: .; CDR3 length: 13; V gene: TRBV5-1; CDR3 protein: CASSAGRLDEQYF; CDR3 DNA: TGCGCCAGCAGCGCGGGACGATTGGACGAGCAGTACTTC
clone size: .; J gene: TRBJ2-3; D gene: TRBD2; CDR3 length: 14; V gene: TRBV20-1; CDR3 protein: CSARDSGTTDTQYF; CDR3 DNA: TGCAGTGCTAGAGACAGCGGGACCACAGATACGCAGTATTTT
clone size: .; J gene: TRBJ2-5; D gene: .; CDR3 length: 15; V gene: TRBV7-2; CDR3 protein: CASAKEGAYQETQYF; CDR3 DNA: TGTGCCAGCGCCAAGGAGGGTGCTTACCAAGAGACCCAGTACTTC
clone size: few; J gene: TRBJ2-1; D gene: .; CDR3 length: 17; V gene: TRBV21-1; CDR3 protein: CASSKGGFGGSGNEQFF; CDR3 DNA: TGTGCCAGCAGCAAAGGGGGGTTCGGCGGGAGTGGAAATGAGCAGTTCTTC
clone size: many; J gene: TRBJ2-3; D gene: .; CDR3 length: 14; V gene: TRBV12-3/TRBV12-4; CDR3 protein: CASSLVGSTDTQYF; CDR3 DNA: TGTGCCAGCAGCTTGGTGGGTAGCACAGATACGCAGTATTTT
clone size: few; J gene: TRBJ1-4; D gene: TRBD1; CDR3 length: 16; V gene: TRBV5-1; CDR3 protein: CASSLGTGPSNEKLFF; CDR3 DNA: TGCGCCAGCAGCTTAGGGACAGGGCCATCTAATGAAAAACTGTTTTTT
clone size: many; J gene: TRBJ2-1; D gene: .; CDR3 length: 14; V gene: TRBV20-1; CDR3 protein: CSASRAGTYNEQFF; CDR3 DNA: TGCAGTGCTAGCAGGGCGGGGACCTACAATGAGCAGTTCTTC
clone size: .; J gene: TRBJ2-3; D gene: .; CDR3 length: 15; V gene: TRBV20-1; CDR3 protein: CSARDGGGGTDTQYF; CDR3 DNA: TGCAGTGCTAGAGACGGGGGCGGAGGCACAGATACGCAGTATTTT
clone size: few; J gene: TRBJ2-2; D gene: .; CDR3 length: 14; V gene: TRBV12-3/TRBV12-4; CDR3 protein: CASRGVGATGELFF; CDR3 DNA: TGTGCCAGCAGAGGGGTAGGGGCCACCGGGGAGCTGTTTTTT
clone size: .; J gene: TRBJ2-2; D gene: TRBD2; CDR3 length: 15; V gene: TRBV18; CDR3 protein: CATSDRSANTGELFF; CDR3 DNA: TGTGCGACTAGCGACCGGAGCGCGAACACCGGGGAGCTGTTTTTT
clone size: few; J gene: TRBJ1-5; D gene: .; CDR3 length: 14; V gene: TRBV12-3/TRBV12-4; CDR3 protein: CASSSRQLNQPQHF; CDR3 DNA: TGTGCCAGCAGTTCAAGACAGCTTAATCAGCCCCAGCATTTT
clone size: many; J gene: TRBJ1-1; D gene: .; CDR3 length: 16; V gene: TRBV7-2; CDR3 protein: CASSLLMSGSNTEAFF; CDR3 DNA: TGTGCCAGCAGCTTATTAATGTCGGGATCGAACACTGAAGCTTTCTTT
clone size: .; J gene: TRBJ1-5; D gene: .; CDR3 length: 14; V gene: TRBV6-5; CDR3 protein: CASNPLGQSQPQHF; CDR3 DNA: TGTGCCAGCAACCCCCTGGGGCAAAGTCAGCCCCAGCATTTT
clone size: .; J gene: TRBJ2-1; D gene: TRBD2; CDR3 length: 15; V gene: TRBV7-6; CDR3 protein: CASSLEREQAGEQFF; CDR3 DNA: TGTGCCAGCAGCTTAGAGCGGGAGCAGGCGGGTGAGCAGTTCTTC
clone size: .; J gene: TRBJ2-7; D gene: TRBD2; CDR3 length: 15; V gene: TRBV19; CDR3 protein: CASSELAGGTYEQYF; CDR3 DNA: TGTGCCAGTAGTGAGCTAGCGGGGGGAACCTACGAGCAGTACTTC
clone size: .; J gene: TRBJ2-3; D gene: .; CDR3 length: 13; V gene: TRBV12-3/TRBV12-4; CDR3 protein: CASSLLVSDTQYF; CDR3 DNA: TGTGCCAGCAGCCTACTAGTTTCAGATACGCAGTATTTT
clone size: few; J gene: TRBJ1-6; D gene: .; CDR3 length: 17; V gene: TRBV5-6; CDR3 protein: CASSFRAASSYNSPLHF; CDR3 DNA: TGTGCCAGCAGCTTCCGGGCGGCGAGCTCCTATAATTCACCCCTCCACTTT
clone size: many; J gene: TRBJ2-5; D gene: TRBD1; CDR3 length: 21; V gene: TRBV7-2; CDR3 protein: CASSFWPSLGPGQAIGETQYF; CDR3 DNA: TGTGCCAGCAGCTTTTGGCCCTCGTTAGGTCCCGGACAGGCAATCGGAGAGACCCAGTACTTC
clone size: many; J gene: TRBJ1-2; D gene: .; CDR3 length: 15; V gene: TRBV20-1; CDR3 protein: CSASGGQLANYGYTF; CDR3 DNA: TGCAGTGCTAGCGGAGGACAGTTAGCTAACTATGGCTACACCTTC
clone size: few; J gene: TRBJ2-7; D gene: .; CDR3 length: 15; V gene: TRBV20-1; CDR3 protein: CSGIVRASGRYEQYF; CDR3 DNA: TGCAGTGGCATAGTACGAGCAAGCGGTCGCTACGAGCAGTACTTC
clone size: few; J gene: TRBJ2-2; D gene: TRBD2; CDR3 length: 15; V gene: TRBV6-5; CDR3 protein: CASTISGGPPGELFF; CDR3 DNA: TGTGCCAGCACCATCAGCGGGGGACCCCCCGGGGAGCTGTTTTTT
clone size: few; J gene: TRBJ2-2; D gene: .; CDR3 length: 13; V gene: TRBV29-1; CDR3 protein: CSWESPNTGELFF; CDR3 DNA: TGCAGCTGGGAGTCCCCGAACACCGGGGAGCTGTTTTTT
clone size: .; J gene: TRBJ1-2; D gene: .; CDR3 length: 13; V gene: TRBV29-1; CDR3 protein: CSVETGRSYGYTF; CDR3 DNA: TGCAGCGTTGAAACGGGACGGAGCTATGGCTACACCTTC
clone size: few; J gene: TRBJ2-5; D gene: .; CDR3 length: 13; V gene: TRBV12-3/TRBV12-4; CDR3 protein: CASSLDVQETQYF; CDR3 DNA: TGTGCCAGCAGTTTAGACGTCCAAGAGACCCAGTACTTC
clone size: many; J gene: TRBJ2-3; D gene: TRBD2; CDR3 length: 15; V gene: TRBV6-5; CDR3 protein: CASSFSGGAGDTQYF; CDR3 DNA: TGTGCCAGCAGTTTTAGCGGGGGGGCTGGAGATACGCAGTATTTT
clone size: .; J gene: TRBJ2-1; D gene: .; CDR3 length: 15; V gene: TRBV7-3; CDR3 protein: CASSFSTSPYNEQFF; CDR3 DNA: TGTGCCAGCAGCTTTAGTACAAGCCCCTACAATGAGCAGTTCTTC
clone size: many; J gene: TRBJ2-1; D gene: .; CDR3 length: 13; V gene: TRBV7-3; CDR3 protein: CASSLGQSDEQFF; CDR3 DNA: TGTGCCAGCAGCCTTGGACAGTCGGATGAGCAGTTCTTC
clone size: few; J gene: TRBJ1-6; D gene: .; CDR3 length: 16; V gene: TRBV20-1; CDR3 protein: CSARDRSRNFDSPLHF; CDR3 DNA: TGCAGTGCTAGAGATCGCAGCCGCAATTTTGATTCACCCCTCCACTTT
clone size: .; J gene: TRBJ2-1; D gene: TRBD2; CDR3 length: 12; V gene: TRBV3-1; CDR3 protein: CASSQIPGLGVF; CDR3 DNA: TGTGCCAGCAGCCAAATCCCGGGACTAGGCGTCTTC
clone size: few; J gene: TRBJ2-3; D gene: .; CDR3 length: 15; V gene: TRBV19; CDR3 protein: CASNPGLPTTDTQYF; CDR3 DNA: TGTGCCAGTAACCCAGGGCTCCCCACCACAGATACGCAGTATTTT
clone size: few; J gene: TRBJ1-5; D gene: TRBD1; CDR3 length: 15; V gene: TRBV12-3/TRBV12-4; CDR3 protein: CASGTGGEGNQPQHF; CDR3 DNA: TGTGCCAGCGGTACAGGGGGCGAAGGCAATCAGCCCCAGCATTTT
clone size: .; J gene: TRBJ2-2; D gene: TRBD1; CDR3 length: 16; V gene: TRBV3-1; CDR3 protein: CASSPPGQGTTGELFF; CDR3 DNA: TGTGCCAGCAGCCCCCCGGGACAGGGGACCACCGGGGAGCTGTTTTTT
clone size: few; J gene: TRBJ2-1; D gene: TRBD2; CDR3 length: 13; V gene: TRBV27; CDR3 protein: CASSLRGAFEQFF; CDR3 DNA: TGTGCCAGCAGTTTGCGGGGGGCTTTTGAGCAGTTCTTC
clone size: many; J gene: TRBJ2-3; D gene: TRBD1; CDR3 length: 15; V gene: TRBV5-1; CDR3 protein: CASSQGQASTDTQYF; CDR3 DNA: TGCGCCAGCAGCCAAGGACAGGCTAGCACAGATACGCAGTATTTT
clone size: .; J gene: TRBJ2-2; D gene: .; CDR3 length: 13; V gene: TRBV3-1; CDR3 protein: CASKAVNTGELFF; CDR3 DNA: TGTGCCAGCAAGGCAGTCAACACCGGGGAGCTGTTTTTT
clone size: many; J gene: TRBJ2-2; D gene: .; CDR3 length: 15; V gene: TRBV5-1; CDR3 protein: CASSLGTHNTGELFF; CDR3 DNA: TGCGCCAGCAGCTTGGGGACACACAACACCGGGGAGCTGTTTTTT
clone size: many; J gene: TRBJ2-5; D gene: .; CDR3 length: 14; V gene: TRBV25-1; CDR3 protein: CASSEYTGIETQYF; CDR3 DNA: TGTGCCAGCAGTGAATACACAGGGATAGAGACCCAGTACTTC
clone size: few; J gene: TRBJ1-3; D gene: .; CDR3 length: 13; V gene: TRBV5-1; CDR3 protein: CASFETGGNTIYF; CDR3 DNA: TGCGCCAGTTTTGAGACGGGAGGAAACACCATATATTTT
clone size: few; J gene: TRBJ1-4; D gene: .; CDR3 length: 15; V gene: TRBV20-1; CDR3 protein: CSARAPGRWIEKLFF; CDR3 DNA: TGCAGTGCTAGGGCTCCGGGACGCTGGATAGAAAAACTGTTTTTT
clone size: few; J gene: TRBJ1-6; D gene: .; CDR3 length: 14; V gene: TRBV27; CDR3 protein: CASSLGGGGSPLHF; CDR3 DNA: TGTGCCAGCAGTTTAGGAGGGGGAGGTTCACCCCTCCACTTT
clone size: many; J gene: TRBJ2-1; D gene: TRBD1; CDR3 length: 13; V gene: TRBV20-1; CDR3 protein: CSATGTGFGEQFF; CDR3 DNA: TGCAGTGCGACCGGGACAGGGTTTGGTGAGCAGTTCTTC
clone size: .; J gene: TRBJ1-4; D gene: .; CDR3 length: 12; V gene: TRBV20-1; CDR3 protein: CSADHYNEKLFF; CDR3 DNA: TGCAGCGCCGACCATTACAATGAAAAACTGTTTTTT
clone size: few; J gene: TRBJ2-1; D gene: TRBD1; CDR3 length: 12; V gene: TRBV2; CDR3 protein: CASSGTVNEQFF; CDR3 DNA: TGTGCCAGCAGCGGGACAGTTAATGAGCAGTTCTTC
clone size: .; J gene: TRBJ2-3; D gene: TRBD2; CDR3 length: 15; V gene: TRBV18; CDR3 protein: CASSASSGGAGTQYF; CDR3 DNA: TGTGCCAGCTCAGCGTCGTCGGGGGGGGCCGGTACGCAGTATTTT
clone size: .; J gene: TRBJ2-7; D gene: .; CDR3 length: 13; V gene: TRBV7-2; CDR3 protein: CASSLVAPYEQYF; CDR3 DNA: TGTGCCAGCAGCTTAGTCGCTCCCTACGAGCAGTACTTC